Below, one T cell receptor beta chain is given with its context. This clonotype was counted between two and nine times. Its antigen is currently not known. Base qualities are not recorded, but no much larger clone differs from it by a single base. This specimen comes from a study of T-cell memory formation after mild COVID-19 (dated by TCRdb to the early 2020s). For context, the study as a whole: Most TCR sequence clusters were specific to one of the two donors. The cohort comprised two young, previously healthy adult volunteers, one female and one male. In a couple of donors, T-cell clones that expanded and contracted after mild COVID-19 were tracked by sequencing TCRalpha and TCRbeta repertoires over time.

General study outcomes and caveats: SARS-CoV-2 specificity of the second-wave clones peaking on day 37 was not confirmed. The detection of some responding clones in pre-infection memory suggests that pre-existing cross-reactive memory T cells joined the SARS-CoV-2 response. From day 15 to 85, contracting clones showed balanced CD4/CD8 phenotypes, whereas a second wave of clones that expanded from day 15 to 37 leaned towards CD4+. Contracting CD4+ clones turned up mainly in the CM and EM memory subsets, whereas EMRA was where CD8+ clones were enriched. Only two mild cases were covered by the study, and larger cohorts that include severe cases with pre-infection samples were considered necessary.

Ficoll-Paque density gradient centrifugation was used to isolate PBMCs. Spanning cysteine to phenylalanine, the CDR3 consists of 14 amino acids. The entry retains the CDR3 DNA only, 42 bases that are in frame from base 1. Via the germline V gene (reference sequence), CDR1 is SEHNR and CDR2 FQNEAQ. Trimming at the junction amounts to 4 bases on V and 2 bases on J, and the germline ends lie 11 bases apart. Sequencing was carried out with an Illumina NovaSeq 6000. cDNA libraries for TCRalpha and TCRbeta were prepared by 5'RACE using constant-segment primers, with sample barcodes and unique molecular identifiers added. Trizol reagent was used to extract RNA from every sample. Amplification of the libraries took two PCR steps, and the second step added a second sample barcode plus Illumina TruSeq adapters. Sequencing of the libraries was done on an Illumina NovaSeq, producing 2 x 150 bp paired-end reads. In the source study's methods: The reads were demultiplexed and collapsed into UMI-guided consensus sequences using migec v1.2.7. Using mixcr v2.1.11, the UMI consensuses were aligned to TRA and TRB V and J templates and assembled into clonotypes. Clonotypes were classified as expanded or contracted when called significant by both edgeR and NoisET, with noise models trained on biological replicates. For edgeR calls, the thresholds were a false discovery rate-adjusted p below 0.01 and a log2 fold-change of 1. As an exploratory analysis of dynamics, max-normalized trajectories of the 1000 most abundant clonotypes were examined with PCA combined with hierarchical clustering. Separately sequenced CD4+ and CD8+ repertoires were used to assign the CD4 or CD8 phenotype of responding clones. Using fastp trimming at Q25 and MiXCR clonotype assembly, TCRdb reanalyzed the public sequencing data and kept in-frame beta chains. Each CDR3 protein appears once, grouped with its most common genes and DNA. The V and J calls and clone size come from TCRdb's table, not from the authors' own analysis. The sample profile shows around 450,000 distinct CDR3 sequences; 24% of them were found once. Around 8.8% of the sample is in the top ten clones.

Sequenced: PBMCs or a T cell subset sorted from them (not recorded which). This sequence was found in an adult woman who had mild COVID-19 (a few samples of this study predate the infection). The sample titles of this study are shuffled in the database, so cell type and time point are left out; the donor was told from shared clones. This sequence uses TRBV7-9 and TRBJ1-1; the D gene is not confidently resolved. CDR3 region: CASSSTVGNTEAFF. The DNA reads as follows: TGTGCCAGCAGCTCGACCGTAGGAAACACTGAAGCTTTCTTT.